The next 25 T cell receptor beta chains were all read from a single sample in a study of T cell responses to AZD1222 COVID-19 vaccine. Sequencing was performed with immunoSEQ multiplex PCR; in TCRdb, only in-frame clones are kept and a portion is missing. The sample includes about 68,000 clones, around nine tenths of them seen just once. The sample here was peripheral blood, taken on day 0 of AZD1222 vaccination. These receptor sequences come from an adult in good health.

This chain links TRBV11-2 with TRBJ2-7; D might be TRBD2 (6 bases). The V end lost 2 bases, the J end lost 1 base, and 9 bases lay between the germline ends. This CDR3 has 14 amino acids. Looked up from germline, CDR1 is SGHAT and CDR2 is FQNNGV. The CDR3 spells CASSLSSASYEQYF. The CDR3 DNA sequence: TGTGCCAGCAGCTTATCTAGCGCATCCTACGAGCAGTACTTC.

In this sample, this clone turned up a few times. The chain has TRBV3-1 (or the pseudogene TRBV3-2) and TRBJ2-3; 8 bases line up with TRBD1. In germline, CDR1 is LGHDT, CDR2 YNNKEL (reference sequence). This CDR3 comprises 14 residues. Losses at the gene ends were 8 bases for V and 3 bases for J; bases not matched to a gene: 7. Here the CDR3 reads CASGRGLGTDTQYF. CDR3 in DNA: TGTGCCAGCGGCAGGGGGCTTGGAACAGATACGCAGTATTTT.

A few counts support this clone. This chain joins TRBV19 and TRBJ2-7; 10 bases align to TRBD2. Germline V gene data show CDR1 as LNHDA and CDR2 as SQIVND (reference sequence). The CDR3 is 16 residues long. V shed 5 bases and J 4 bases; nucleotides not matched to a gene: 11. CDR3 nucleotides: TGTGCCAGTAGTCCTACCGCCCTAGCGGGAGAATACGAGCAGTACTTC. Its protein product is CASSPTALAGEYEQYF.

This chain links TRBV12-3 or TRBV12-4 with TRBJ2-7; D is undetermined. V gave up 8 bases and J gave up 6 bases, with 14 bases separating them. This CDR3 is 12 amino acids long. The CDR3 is CASRAIGLEQYF. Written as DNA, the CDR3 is TGTGCCAGCCGGGCTATCGGCCTCGAGCAGTACTTC.

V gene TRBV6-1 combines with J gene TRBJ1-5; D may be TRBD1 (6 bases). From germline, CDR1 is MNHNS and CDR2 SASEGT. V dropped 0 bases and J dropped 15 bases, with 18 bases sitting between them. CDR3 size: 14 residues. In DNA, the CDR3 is TGTGCCAGCAGTGAAGCGGGGGCTTTGGGCTGGTGGCATTTT. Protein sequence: CASSEAGALGWWHF.

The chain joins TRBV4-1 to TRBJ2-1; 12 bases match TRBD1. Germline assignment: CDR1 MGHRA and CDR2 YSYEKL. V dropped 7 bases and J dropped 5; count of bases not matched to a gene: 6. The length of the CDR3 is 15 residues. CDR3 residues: CASTLGQGADNEQFF. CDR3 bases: TGCGCCAGCACCCTGGGACAGGGGGCGGACAATGAGCAGTTCTTC.

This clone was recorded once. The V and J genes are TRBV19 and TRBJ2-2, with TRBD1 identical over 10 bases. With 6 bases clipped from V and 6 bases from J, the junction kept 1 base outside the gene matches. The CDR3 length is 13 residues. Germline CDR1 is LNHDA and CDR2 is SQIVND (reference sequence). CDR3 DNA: TGTGCCAGTAGCGGGACAGGGGCCGGGGAGCTGTTTTTT. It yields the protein CASSGTGAGELFF.

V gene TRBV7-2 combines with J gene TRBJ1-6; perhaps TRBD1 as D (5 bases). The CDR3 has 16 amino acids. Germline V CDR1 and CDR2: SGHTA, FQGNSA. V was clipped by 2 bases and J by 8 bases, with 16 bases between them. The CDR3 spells CASSLTPGGAHSPLHF. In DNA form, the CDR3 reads TGTGCCAGCAGCTTAACTCCGGGAGGGGCCCATTCACCCCTCCACTTT.

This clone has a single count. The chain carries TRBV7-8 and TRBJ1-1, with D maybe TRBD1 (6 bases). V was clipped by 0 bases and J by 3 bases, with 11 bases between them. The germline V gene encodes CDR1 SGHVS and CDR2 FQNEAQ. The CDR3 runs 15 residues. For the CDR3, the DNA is TGTGCCAGCAGCTTAGCGGGGGGCATCGACACTGAAGCTTTCTTT. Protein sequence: CASSLAGGIDTEAFF.

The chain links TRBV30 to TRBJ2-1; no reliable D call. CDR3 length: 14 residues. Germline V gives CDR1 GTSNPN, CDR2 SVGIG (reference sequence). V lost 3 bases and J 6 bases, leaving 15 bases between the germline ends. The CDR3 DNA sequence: TGTGCCTGGAGCAACAACTATAGGCGCAATGAGCAGTTCTTC. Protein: CAWSNNYRRNEQFF.

CDR3 loop: CASYGPGQGNEKLFF. DNA of the CDR3: TGTGCCAGCTATGGTCCGGGACAGGGAAATGAAAAACTGTTTTTT. The rearrangement links TRBV25-1 to TRBJ1-4; 9 bases map to TRBD1. V dropped 8 bases and J dropped 5; count of bases not matched to a gene: 9. The CDR3 covers 15 residues. Germline V gene lookup returns CDR1 MGHDK and CDR2 SYGVNS.

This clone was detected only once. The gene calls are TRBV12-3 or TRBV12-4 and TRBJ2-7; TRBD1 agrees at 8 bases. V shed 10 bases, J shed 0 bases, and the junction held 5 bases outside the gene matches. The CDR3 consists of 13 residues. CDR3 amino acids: CATRTGHSYEQYF. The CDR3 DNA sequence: TGTGCCACCAGGACAGGGCACTCCTACGAGCAGTACTTC.

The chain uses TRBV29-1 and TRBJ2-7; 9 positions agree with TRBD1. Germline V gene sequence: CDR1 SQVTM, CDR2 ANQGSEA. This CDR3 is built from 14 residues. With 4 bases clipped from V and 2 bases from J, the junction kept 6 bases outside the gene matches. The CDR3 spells CSVADRTGAYEQYF. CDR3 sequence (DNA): TGCAGCGTTGCGGACAGGACAGGGGCCTACGAGCAGTACTTC.

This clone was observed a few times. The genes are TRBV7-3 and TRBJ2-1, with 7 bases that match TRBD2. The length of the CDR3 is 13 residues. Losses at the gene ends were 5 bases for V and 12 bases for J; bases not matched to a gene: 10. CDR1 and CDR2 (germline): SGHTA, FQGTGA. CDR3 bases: TGTGCCAGCAGCGCGACCCCCCTAGCGGTGCAGTTCTTC. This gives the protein CASSATPLAVQFF. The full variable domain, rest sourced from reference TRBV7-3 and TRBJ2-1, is GAGVSQTPSNKVTEKGKYVELRCDPISGHTALYWYRQSLGQGPEFLIYFQGTGAADDSGLPNDRFFAVRPEGSVSTLKIQRTERGDSAVYLCASSATPLAVQFFGPGTRLTVL.

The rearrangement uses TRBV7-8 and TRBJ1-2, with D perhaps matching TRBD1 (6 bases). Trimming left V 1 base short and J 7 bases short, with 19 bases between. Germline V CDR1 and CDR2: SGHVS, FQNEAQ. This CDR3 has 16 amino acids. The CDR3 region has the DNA TGTGCCAGCAGCTTAGTTTTACAGGGCTCTAATTCTGGCTACACCTTC. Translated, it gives CASSLVLQGSNSGYTF.

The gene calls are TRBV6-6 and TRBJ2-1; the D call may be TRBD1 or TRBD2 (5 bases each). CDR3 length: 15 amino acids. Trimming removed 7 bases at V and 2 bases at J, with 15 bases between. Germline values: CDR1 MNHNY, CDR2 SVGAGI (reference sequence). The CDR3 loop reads CASNYELGAYNEQFF. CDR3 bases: TGTGCCAGCAACTATGAATTGGGGGCCTACAATGAGCAGTTCTTC.

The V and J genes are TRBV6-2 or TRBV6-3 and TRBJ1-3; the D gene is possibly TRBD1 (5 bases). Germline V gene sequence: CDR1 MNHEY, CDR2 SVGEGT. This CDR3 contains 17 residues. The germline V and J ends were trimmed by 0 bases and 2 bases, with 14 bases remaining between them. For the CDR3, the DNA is TGTGCCAGCAGTTACTCAGGCAGGGCCGGAGCTGGAAACACCATATATTTT. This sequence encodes CASSYSGRAGAGNTIYF.

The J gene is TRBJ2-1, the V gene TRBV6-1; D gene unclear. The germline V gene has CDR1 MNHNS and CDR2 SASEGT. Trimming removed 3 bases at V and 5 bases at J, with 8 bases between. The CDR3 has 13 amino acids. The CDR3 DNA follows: TGTGCCAGCAGTGATGGGCCACACAATGAGCAGTTCTTC. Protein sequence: CASSDGPHNEQFF.

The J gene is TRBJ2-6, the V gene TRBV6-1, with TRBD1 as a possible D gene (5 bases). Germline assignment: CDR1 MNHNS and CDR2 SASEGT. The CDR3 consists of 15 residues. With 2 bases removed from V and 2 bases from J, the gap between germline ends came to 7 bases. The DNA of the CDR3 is TGTGCCAGCAGTGAAAAAGGGGCTGGGGCCAACGTCCTGACTTTC. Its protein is CASSEKGAGANVLTF.

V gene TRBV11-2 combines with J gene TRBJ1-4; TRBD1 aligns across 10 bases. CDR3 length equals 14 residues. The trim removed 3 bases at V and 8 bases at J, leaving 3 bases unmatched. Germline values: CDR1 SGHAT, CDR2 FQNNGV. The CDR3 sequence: CASSLTGGDEKLFF. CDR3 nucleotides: TGTGCCAGCAGCTTGACAGGGGGCGACGAAAAACTGTTTTTT. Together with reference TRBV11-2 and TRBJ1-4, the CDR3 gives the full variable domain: EAGVAQSPRYKIIEKRQSVAFWCNPISGHATLYWYQQILGQGPKLLIQFQNNGVVDDSQLPKDRFSAERLKGVDSTLKIQPAKLEDSAVYLCASSLTGGDEKLFFGSGTQLSVL.

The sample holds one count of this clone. Written as DNA, the CDR3 is TGTGCCAGCAGTAGGACAGGGGTCTCACCCCTCCACTTT. Translated, it gives CASSRTGVSPLHF. V is TRBV6-4 and J is TRBJ1-6; TRBD1 matches 9 bases. The CDR3 has 13 amino acids. The germline gives CDR1 MRHNA, CDR2 SNTAGT. Trimming at V came to 5 bases and at J to 10 bases, leaving 3 bases not matched to a gene.

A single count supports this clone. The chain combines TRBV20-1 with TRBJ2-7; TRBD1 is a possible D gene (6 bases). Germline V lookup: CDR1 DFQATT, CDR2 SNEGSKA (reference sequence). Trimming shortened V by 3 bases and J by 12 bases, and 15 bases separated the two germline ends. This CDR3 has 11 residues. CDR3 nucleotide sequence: TGCAGTGCTAGGGGGGCCCATCCCCTGTACTTC. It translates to CSARGAHPLYF.

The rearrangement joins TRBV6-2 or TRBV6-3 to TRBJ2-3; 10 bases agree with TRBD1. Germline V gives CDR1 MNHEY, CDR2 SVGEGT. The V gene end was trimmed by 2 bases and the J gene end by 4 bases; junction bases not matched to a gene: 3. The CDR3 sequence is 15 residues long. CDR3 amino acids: CASSYGDRGADTQYF. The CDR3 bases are TGTGCCAGCAGTTACGGGGACAGGGGAGCAGATACGCAGTATTTT.

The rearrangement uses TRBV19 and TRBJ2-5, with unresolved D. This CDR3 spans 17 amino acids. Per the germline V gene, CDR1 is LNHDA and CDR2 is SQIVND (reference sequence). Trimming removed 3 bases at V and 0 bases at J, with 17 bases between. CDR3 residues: CASSMWGTARNQETQYF. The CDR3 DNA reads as TGTGCCAGTAGTATGTGGGGAACGGCTCGCAACCAAGAGACCCAGTACTTC.

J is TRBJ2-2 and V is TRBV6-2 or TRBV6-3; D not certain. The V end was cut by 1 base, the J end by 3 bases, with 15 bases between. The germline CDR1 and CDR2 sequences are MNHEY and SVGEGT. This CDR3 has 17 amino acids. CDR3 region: CASSYFAARGYTGELFF. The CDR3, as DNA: TGTGCCAGCAGTTACTTCGCGGCCAGAGGATACACCGGGGAGCTGTTTTTT.